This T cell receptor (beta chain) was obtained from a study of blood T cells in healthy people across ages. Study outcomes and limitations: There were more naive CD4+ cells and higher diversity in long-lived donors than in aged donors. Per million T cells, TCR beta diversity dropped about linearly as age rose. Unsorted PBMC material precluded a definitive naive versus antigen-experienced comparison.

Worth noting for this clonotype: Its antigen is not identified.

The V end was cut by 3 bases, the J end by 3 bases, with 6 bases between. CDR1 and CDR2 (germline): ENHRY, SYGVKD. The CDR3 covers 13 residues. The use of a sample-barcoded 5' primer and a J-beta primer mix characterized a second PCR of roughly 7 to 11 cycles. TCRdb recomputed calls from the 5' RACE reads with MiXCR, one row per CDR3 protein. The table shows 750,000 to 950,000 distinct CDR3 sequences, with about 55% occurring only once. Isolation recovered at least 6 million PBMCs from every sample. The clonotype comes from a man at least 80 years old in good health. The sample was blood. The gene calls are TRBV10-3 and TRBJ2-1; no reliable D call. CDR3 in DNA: TGTGCCATCAGTGAACGGAGCTACAATGAGCAGTTCTTC. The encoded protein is CAISERSYNEQFF.